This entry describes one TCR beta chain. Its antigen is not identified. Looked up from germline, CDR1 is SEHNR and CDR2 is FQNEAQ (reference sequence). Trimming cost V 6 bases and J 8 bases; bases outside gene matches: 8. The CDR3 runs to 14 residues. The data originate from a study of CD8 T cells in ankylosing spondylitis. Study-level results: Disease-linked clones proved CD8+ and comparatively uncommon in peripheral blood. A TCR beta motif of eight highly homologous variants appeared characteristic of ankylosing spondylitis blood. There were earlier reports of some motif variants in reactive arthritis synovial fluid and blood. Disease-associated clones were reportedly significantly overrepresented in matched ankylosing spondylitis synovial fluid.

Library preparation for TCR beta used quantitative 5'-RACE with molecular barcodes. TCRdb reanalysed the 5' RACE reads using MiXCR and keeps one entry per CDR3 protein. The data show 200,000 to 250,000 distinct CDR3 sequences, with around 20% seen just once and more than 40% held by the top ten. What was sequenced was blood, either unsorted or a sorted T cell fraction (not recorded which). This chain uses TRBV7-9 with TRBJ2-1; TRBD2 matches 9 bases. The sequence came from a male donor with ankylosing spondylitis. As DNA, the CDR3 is TGTGCCAGCAGACCCTCTAGCGGGGTGGATGAGCAGTTCTTC. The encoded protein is CASRPSSGVDEQFF.